The sequence of this T cell receptor (beta chain) was determined in a study of vaccination effects on CD4 cells after COVID-19. With the ViraFEST assay, the study expanded antigen-specific CD4+ T cells using viral peptide pools, then sequenced them. Subsequent to 10 days of culture, CD4+ T cells were isolated. Subjects were given two BNT162b2 or mRNA-1273 vaccine doses. Notes on the study in general: Limitations: small convalescent group and missing early post-infection timepoints.

Germline values: CDR1 SGHTA, CDR2 FQGNSA. This CDR3 contains 17 residues. V lost 3 bases and J lost 4; bases outside the gene matches: 12. Points on this clone: As yet, its antigen is unknown.

Clones were read by immunoSEQ multiplex PCR, and TCRdb kept only the in-frame ones, dropping some. The data show fewer than 25,000 clones, around 70% seen once. J is TRBJ2-1 and V is TRBV7-2; 7 nucleotides line up with TRBD1. The starting material was CD4+ T cells from PBMCs cultured with HCoV-NL63 spike peptides, obtained after COVID-19 vaccination. This TCR was sampled from a human donor who received a COVID-19 vaccine. The CDR3 reads CASSFRSTGTAYNEQFF. CDR3 nucleotide sequence: TGTGCCAGCAGCTTCCGATCGACCGGGACAGCTTACAATGAGCAGTTCTTC.